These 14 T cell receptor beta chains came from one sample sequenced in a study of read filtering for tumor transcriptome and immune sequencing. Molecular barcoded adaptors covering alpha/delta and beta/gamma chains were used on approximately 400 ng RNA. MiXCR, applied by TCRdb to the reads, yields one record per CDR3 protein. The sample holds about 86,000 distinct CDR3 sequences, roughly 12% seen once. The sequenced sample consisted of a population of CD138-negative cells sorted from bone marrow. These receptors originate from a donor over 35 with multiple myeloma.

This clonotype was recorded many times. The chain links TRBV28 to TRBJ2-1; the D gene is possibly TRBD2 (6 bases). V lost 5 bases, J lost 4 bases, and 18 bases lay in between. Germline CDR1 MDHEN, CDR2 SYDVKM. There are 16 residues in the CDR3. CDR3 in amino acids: CASSPWDLRGYNEQFF. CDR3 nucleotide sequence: TGTGCCAGCAGTCCCTGGGACTTACGTGGTTACAATGAGCAGTTCTTC. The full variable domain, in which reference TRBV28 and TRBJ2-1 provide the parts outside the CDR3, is DVKVTQSSRYLVKRTGEKVFLECVQDMDHENMFWYRQDPGLGLRLIYFSYDVKMKEKGDIPEGYSVSREKKERFSLILESASTNQTSMYLCASSPWDLRGYNEQFFGPGTRLTVL.

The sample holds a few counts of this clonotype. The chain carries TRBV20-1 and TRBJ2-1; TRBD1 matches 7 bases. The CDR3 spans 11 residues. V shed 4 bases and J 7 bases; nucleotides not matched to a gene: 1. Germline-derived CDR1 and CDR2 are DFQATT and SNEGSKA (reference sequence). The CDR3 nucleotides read TGCAGTGCTAACAGGGGTAATGAGCAGTTCTTC. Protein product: CSANRGNEQFF.

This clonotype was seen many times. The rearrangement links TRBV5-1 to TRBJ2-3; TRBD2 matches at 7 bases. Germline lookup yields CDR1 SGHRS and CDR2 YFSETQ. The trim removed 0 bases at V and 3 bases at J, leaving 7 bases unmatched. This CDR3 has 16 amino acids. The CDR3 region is CASSLEAGTKTDTQYF. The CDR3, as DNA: TGCGCCAGCAGCTTGGAGGCAGGGACTAAAACAGATACGCAGTATTTT.

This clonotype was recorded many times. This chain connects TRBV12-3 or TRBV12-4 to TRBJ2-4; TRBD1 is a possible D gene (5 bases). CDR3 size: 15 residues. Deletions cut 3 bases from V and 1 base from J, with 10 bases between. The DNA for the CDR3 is TGTGCCAGCAGTTTCTGGGGCTCGGCCAAAAACATTCAGTACTTC. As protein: CASSFWGSAKNIQYF.

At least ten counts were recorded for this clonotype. Here the CDR3 reads CASSPGHTTYGYTF. The CDR3 coding sequence is TGCGCCAGCAGCCCCGGACACACAACCTATGGCTACACCTTC. The rearrangement joins TRBV5-1 to TRBJ1-2; tentative D call: TRBD1 (5 bases). Germline V gene sequence: CDR1 SGHRS, CDR2 YFSETQ. This CDR3 region has 14 residues. V was shortened by 4 bases and J by 4 bases, with 14 bases between the two germline ends. Using reference TRBV5-1 and TRBJ1-2 for the parts outside the CDR3, the full variable domain is KAGVTQTPRYLIKTRGQQVTLSCSPISGHRSVSWYQQTPGQGLQFLFEYFSETQRNKGNFPGRFSGRQFSNSRSEMNVSTLELGDSALYLCASSPGHTTYGYTFGSGTRLTVV.

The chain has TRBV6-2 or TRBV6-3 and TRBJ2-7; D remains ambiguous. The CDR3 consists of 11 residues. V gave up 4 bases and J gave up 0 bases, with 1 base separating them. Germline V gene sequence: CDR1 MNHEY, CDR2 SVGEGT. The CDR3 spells CASSFSYEQYF. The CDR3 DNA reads TGTGCCAGCAGTTTCTCCTACGAGCAGTACTTC.

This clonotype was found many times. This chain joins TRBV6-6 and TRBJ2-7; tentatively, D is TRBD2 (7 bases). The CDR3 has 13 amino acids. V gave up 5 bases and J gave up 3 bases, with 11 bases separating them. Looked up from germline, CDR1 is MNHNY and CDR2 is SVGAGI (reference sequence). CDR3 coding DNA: TGTGCCAGCAGTCTTAGGGGGGGCTACGAGCAGTACTTC. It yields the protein CASSLRGGYEQYF.

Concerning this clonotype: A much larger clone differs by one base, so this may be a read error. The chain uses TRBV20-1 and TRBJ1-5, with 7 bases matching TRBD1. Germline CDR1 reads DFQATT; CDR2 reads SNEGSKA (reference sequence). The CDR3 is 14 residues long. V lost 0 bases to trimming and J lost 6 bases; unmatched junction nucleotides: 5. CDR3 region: CSARERQGGQPQHF. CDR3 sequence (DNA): TGCAGTGCTAGAGAGCGGCAGGGGGGTCAGCCCCAGCATTTT.

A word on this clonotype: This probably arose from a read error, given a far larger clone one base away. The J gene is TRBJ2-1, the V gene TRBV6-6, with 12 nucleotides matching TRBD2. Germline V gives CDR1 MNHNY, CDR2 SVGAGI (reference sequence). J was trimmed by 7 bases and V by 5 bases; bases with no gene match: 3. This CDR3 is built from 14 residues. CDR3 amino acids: CASSPTSGGNEQFF. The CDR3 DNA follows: TGTGCCAGCAGTCCGACTAGCGGGGGTAATGAGCAGTTCTTC.

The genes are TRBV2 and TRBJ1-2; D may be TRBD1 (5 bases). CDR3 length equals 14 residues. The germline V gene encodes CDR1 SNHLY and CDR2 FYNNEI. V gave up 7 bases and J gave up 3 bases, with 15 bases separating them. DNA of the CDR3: TGTGCCAGCATACCGGACAATAGGGACTATGGCTACACCTTC. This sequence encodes CASIPDNRDYGYTF.

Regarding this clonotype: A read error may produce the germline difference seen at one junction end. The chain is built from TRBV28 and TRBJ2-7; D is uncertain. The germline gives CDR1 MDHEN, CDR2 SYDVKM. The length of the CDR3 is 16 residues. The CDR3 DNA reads TGTGCCAGCAGCACAATTCGTGTCGGGCTTCCCTACAAGCAGTACTTC. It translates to CASSTIRVGLPYKQYF.

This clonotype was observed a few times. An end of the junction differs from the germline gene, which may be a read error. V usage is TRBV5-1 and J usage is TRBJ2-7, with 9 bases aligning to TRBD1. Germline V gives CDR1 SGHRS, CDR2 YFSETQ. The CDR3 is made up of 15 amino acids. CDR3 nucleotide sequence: TGTGCCAGCAGCTTCCCGGGACAGGGTGTGAACGAGCAGTACTTC. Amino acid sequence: CASSFPGQGVNEQYF.

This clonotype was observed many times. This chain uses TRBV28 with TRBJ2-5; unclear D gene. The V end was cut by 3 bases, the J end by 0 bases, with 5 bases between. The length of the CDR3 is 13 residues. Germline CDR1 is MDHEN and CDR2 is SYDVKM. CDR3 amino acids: CASSLADQETQYF. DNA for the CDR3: TGTGCCAGCAGTTTGGCAGACCAAGAGACCCAGTACTTC.

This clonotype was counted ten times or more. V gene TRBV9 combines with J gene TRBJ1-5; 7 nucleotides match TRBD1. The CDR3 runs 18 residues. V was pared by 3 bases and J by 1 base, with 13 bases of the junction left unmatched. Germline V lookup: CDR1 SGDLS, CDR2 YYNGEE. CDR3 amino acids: CASSATGESFHSNQPQHF. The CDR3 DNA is TGTGCCAGCAGCGCCACAGGGGAGTCGTTCCACAGCAATCAGCCCCAGCATTTT.